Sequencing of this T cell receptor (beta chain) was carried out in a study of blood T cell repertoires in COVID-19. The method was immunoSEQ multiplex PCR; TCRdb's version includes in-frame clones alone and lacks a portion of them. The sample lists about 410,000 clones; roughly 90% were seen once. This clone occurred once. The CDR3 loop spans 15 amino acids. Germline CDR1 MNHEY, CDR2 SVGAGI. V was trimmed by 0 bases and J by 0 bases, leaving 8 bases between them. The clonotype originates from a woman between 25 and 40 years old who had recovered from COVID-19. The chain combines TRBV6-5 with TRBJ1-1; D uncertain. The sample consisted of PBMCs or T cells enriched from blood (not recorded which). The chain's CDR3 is CASSYSSGMNTEAFF. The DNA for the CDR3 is TGTGCCAGCAGTTACTCGTCGGGAATGAACACTGAAGCTTTCTTT.